This passage covers 27 T cell receptor beta chains from one sample sequenced in a study of OX40 agonist ivuxolimab in advanced cancers. Assay used: immunoSEQ multiplex PCR; TCRdb lists only in-frame clones, some missing. The sample lists approximately 100,000 clones; roughly nine tenths were seen once. The starting material was CD4+ or CD8+ T cells sorted from blood, obtained in a trial of the OX40 agonist ivuxolimab. Source of these receptors: an adult with an advanced solid tumor such as melanoma, head and neck, liver or kidney cancer.

The gene calls are TRBV6-5 and TRBJ2-5, with unresolved D. CDR3 size: 15 residues. Germline CDR1 MNHEY, CDR2 SVGAGI. Trimming stripped 2 bases from V and 3 bases from J, with 13 bases between. This CDR3 reads CASSYSRGYKETQYF. CDR3 bases: TGTGCCAGCAGTTACAGTCGAGGATACAAAGAGACCCAGTACTTC.

The V gene is TRBV19, the J gene TRBJ2-7; 9 positions agree with TRBD2. The CDR3 consists of 15 residues. Germline loops: CDR1 LNHDA, CDR2 SQIVND (reference sequence). The trim removed 3 bases at V and 3 bases at J, leaving 6 bases unmatched. The CDR3 sequence: CASSILAGVGYEQYF. DNA for the CDR3: TGTGCCAGTAGTATCTTAGCGGGAGTGGGCTACGAGCAGTACTTC.

The J gene is TRBJ2-3, the V gene TRBV18; D gene uncertain. This CDR3 is 13 amino acids long. Trimming cost V 3 bases and J 7 bases, with 11 bases left between them. The germline V gene has CDR1 KGHSH and CDR2 LQKENI. CDR3 in DNA: TGTGCCAGCTCACCGCCTGGGCGGTATACGCAGTATTTT. Protein: CASSPPGRYTQYF.

The rearrangement links TRBV4-2 to TRBJ2-3, with 14 bases fitting TRBD2. V dropped 4 bases and J dropped 10; count of bases not matched to a gene: 7. Per germline, CDR1 LGHNA and CDR2 YNFKEQ. The CDR3 is 15 residues long. The CDR3 is CASSPGLAGVEAQYF. The CDR3 DNA reads TGTGCCAGCAGCCCGGGACTAGCGGGAGTGGAGGCGCAGTATTTT.

This clone was seen a handful of times. The V gene is TRBV18, the J gene TRBJ2-4; TRBD1 matches 7 bases. The length of the CDR3 is 12 residues. Germline CDR1 KGHSH, CDR2 LQKENI. J was trimmed by 7 bases and V by 4 bases; bases with no gene match: 1. The CDR3 region has the DNA TGTGCCAGCTCACGGGACAGCAACATTCAGTACTTC. The encoded protein is CASSRDSNIQYF.

V is TRBV28 and J is TRBJ2-3; D is unclear. CDR1 is MDHEN and CDR2 is SYDVKM in the germline V gene. The CDR3 has 13 residues. The V end lost 8 bases, the J end lost 4 bases, and 13 bases lay between the germline ends. The CDR3 DNA is TGTGCCAGCGGATCCAATGCACCAGATACGCAGTATTTT. Translating gives CASGSNAPDTQYF.

This rearrangement joins TRBV15 to TRBJ2-1; D is ambiguous. CDR3 length equals 13 residues. V was shortened by 1 base and J by 15 bases, with 16 bases between the two germline ends. Per germline, CDR1 LNHNV and CDR2 YYDKDF (reference sequence). The CDR3 DNA sequence: TGTGCCACCAGCAGAGCCAAGAGGAATGGAGCGTTCTTC. It encodes CATSRAKRNGAFF.

V gene TRBV5-6 combines with J gene TRBJ2-2; D possibly corresponds to TRBD1 (6 bases). Germline CDR1 is SGHDT and CDR2 is YYEEEE. Trimming took off 2 bases at V and 8 bases at J, with 10 bases between the two ends. CDR3 length: 13 residues. The CDR3 sequence: CASSFQGPGELFF. The CDR3 nucleotides read TGTGCCAGCAGCTTTCAGGGGCCGGGGGAGCTGTTTTTT.

The chain carries TRBV7-2 and TRBJ2-1; 7 bases are shared with TRBD2. There are 14 residues in the CDR3. Germline V gene data show CDR1 as SGHTA and CDR2 as FQGNSA. V lost 5 bases, J lost 7 bases, and 8 bases stayed unmatched. CDR3 DNA sequence: TGTGCCAGCAGCGCGGGAGTAATATCAAATGAGCAGTTCTTC. It yields the protein CASSAGVISNEQFF.

Comment on this clone: In the same sample, other DNA sequences code for this CDR3. In nucleotides, the CDR3 is TGCGCCAGCAGCTTGGTTAGTGGGGCCAACGTCCTGACTTTC. Translation gives CASSLVSGANVLTF. The V gene is TRBV5-1, the J gene TRBJ2-6; D remains unclear. CDR1 is SGHRS, CDR2 YFSETQ, per germline. Trimming removed 0 bases at V and 3 bases at J, with 4 bases between. CDR3 size: 14 residues.

The chain recombines TRBV6-4 with TRBJ2-3, with TRBD2 as a possible D gene (5 bases). The CDR3 has 15 amino acids. With 6 bases removed from V and 2 bases from J, the gap between germline ends came to 15 bases. The germline CDR1 and CDR2 sequences are MRHNA and SNTAGT. This CDR3 is CASSRDSLPTDTQYF. CDR3 nucleotides: TGTGCCAGCAGCCGGGATTCCCTCCCCACAGATACGCAGTATTTT.

The chain is built from TRBV19 and TRBJ1-2, with 11 bases that match TRBD1. The CDR3 is 14 residues long. Germline values: CDR1 LNHDA, CDR2 SQIVND (reference sequence). The V gene end was trimmed by 6 bases and the J gene end by 3 bases; junction bases not matched to a gene: 3. The CDR3 coding sequence is TGTGCCAGTAGACGGACAGGGGGCGACTATGGCTACACCTTC. It encodes CASRRTGGDYGYTF.

This rearrangement joins TRBV27 to TRBJ1-5; possibly TRBD1 for D (5 bases). Trimming removed 5 bases at V and 6 bases at J, with 14 bases between. This CDR3 is 14 amino acids long. The germline gives CDR1 MNHEY, CDR2 SMNVEV (reference sequence). In DNA, the CDR3 is TGTGCCAGCAGTGATTTACCCGGGGGTCAGCCCCAGCATTTT. Its protein product is CASSDLPGGQPQHF.

V is TRBV27 and J is TRBJ1-1; D is unclear. Germline values: CDR1 MNHEY, CDR2 SMNVEV (reference sequence). The V gene lost 2 bases and the J gene lost 4 bases, with 8 bases spanning the gap. The CDR3 loop spans 13 amino acids. CDR3 nucleotides: TGTGCCAGCAGTTTACCTCCTTTCACTGAAGCTTTCTTT. Protein sequence: CASSLPPFTEAFF.

This CDR3 reads CASRTGGAREKLFF. In nucleotides, the CDR3 is TGTGCCAGCAGGACAGGGGGGGCGAGGGAAAAACTGTTTTTT. This chain links TRBV28 with TRBJ1-4, with 9 nucleotides matching TRBD1. Trimming at V came to 6 bases and at J to 8 bases, leaving 7 bases not matched to a gene. The germline CDR1 and CDR2 sequences are MDHEN and SYDVKM. The CDR3 has 14 residues. Combining the CDR3 with reference TRBV28 and TRBJ1-4 gives the whole variable domain DVKVTQSSRYLVKRTGEKVFLECVQDMDHENMFWYRQDPGLGLRLIYFSYDVKMKEKGDIPEGYSVSREKKERFSLILESASTNQTSMYLCASRTGGAREKLFFGSGTQLSVL.

The chain uses TRBV28 and TRBJ1-2; possibly TRBD1 for D (5 bases). V gave up 8 bases and J gave up 0 bases, with 16 bases separating them. Germline values: CDR1 MDHEN, CDR2 SYDVKM. The CDR3 sequence is 15 residues long. CDR3 coding DNA: TGTGCCAGCTCAACCATCGCCAGGGCTAACTATGGCTACACCTTC. The encoded protein is CASSTIARANYGYTF.

In regard to this clone: The junction differs from germline at one of its ends, possibly a read error. CDR3 residues: CASSLEARESPLHF. DNA of the CDR3: TGCGCCAGCAGCTTAGAGGCCCGGGAGTCACCCCTCCACTTT. V is TRBV7-2 and J is TRBJ1-6, with D uncertain. Germline V gene data show CDR1 as SGHTA and CDR2 as FQGNSA. The CDR3 spans 14 residues.

The chain employs TRBV7-2 and TRBJ1-5; 9 bases align to TRBD1. V trimming: 5 bases; J trimming: 3 bases; junction bases outside the gene matches: 2. Germline values: CDR1 SGHTA, CDR2 FQGNSA. The CDR3 contains 14 residues. The CDR3 region has the DNA TGTGCCAGCAGCGGACAGGGGAACAATCAGCCCCAGCATTTT. Translating it yields CASSGQGNNQPQHF.

The chain carries TRBV5-1 and TRBJ2-7; 12 bases agree with TRBD2. J was trimmed by 4 bases and V by 1 base; bases with no gene match: 9. Germline values: CDR1 SGHRS, CDR2 YFSETQ. The CDR3 has 17 residues. The CDR3 is CASSLNRLAGVVYEQYF. The CDR3 region has the DNA TGCGCCAGCAGCTTGAACCGACTAGCGGGAGTGGTGTACGAGCAGTACTTC. The variable domain in full, with the rest retrieved from reference TRBV5-1 and TRBJ2-7, is KAGVTQTPRYLIKTRGQQVTLSCSPISGHRSVSWYQQTPGQGLQFLFEYFSETQRNKGNFPGRFSGRQFSNSRSEMNVSTLELGDSALYLCASSLNRLAGVVYEQYFGPGTRLTVT.

This sequence joins TRBV5-6 and TRBJ2-7; maybe TRBD2 (5 bases). Per the germline V gene, CDR1 is SGHDT and CDR2 is YYEEEE. Deletions cut 9 bases from V and 2 bases from J, with 21 bases between. The CDR3 length is 15 residues. The CDR3 sequence is CAINRLARSPYEQYF. CDR3 in DNA: TGTGCCATAAACCGGCTAGCTCGATCTCCCTACGAGCAGTACTTC.

V gene TRBV27 combines with J gene TRBJ2-1, with D unclear. Deletions cut 5 bases from V and 9 bases from J, with 20 bases between. CDR1 and CDR2 from the germline V gene are MNHEY and SMNVEV (reference sequence). The CDR3 is 15 amino acids. The CDR3 reads CASSPRFHPESEQFF. CDR3 sequence (DNA): TGTGCCAGCAGTCCCCGGTTCCATCCGGAAAGTGAGCAGTTCTTC.

The chain joins TRBV5-4 to TRBJ1-2; D unclear. Trimming cost V 4 bases and J 4 bases, with 14 bases left between them. Looked up from germline, CDR1 is SGHNT and CDR2 is YYREEE (reference sequence). The CDR3 has 14 residues. CDR3: CASSQDVGLYGYTF. The CDR3 DNA sequence: TGTGCCAGCAGCCAAGATGTAGGGCTCTATGGCTACACCTTC.

J is TRBJ1-3 and V is TRBV7-2; no reliable D call. CDR3 length: 16 amino acids. CDR1 is SGHTA and CDR2 is FQGNSA in the germline V gene. With 3 bases removed from V and 3 bases from J, the gap between germline ends came to 15 bases. The CDR3 protein is CASSFQARLGGNTIYF. The CDR3 DNA reads as TGTGCCAGCAGCTTCCAGGCGCGACTAGGTGGAAACACCATATATTTT.

This chain uses TRBV9 with TRBJ2-1; 7 positions agree with TRBD2. Trimming removed 4 bases from V and 5 bases from J; junction bases left unmatched: 9. Germline V gene lookup returns CDR1 SGDLS and CDR2 YYNGEE. The CDR3 has 15 residues. For the CDR3, the DNA is TGTGCCAGCAGCCCGTACCAGGGAGGGAACAATGAGCAGTTCTTC. This translates into CASSPYQGGNNEQFF.

The chain recombines TRBV7-6 with TRBJ2-3; D is perhaps TRBD1 or TRBD2 (5 bases each). Germline V lookup: CDR1 SGHVS, CDR2 FNYEAQ. V gave up 8 bases and J gave up 0 bases, with 15 bases separating them. The length of the CDR3 is 15 residues. The CDR3: CASGAGTLSTDTQYF. The CDR3 DNA is TGTGCCAGCGGGGCCGGGACCCTGAGCACAGATACGCAGTATTTT.

The chain combines TRBV19 with TRBJ2-2, with no clear D. The CDR3 is 16 amino acids. Germline V gene lookup returns CDR1 LNHDA and CDR2 SQIVND (reference sequence). Trimming pared 1 base from V and 2 bases from J, leaving 11 bases between. The CDR3 loop is CASSIVVRANTGELFF. The CDR3 region has the DNA TGTGCCAGTAGTATAGTTGTGCGTGCAAACACCGGGGAGCTGTTTTTT.

This clone was counted a few times. The genes are TRBV19 and TRBJ2-1; D not resolved. Per the germline V gene, CDR1 is LNHDA and CDR2 is SQIVND (reference sequence). The V end was cut by 7 bases, the J end by 2 bases, with 12 bases between. CDR3 length equals 14 residues. CDR3 loop: CASKPVIAYNEQFF. CDR3 bases: TGTGCCAGTAAACCGGTGATTGCCTACAATGAGCAGTTCTTC.